The rows below give T cell receptor beta chains drawn from one sample of a study of shared clonotypes between healthy human individuals. Method: immunoSEQ multiplex PCR; TCRdb's copy keeps in-frame clones and lacks some. The sample has approximately 2,000,000 clones; 85% to 95% are singletons. Sequenced sample: naive CD4+ T cells from PBMCs. These receptors were collected from a man aged 18 to 29 in good health. Some clones in this sample may be carry-over from other donors' samples. Both conserved end residues are part of each CDR3. A D gene is named only where the DNA matches it firmly. Expanded clones are given a class, and other clones once, few, many or no size at all.

>NA|NA|TRBJ2-3|TRBV18
TGTGCCAGCTCACCAGTAAGCGGACATAGCACAGATACGCAGTATTTT
CASSPVSGHSTDTQYF
>NA|NA|TRBJ1-4|TRBV27
TGTGCCAGCAGACGCAGTGGTAATGAAAAACTGTTTTTT
CASRRSGNEKLFF
>TRBD1|NA|TRBJ1-2|TRBV6-5
TGTGCCAGCAGTTACCGGGACAACAGGGGCGGCTACACCTTC
CASSYRDNRGGYTF
>TRBD2|NA|TRBJ2-2|TRBV19
TGTGCCAGTAGACAACGGGGGCTAGCGGGCCAGAACACCGGGGAGCTGTTTTTT
CASRQRGLAGQNTGELFF
>TRBD1|once|TRBJ2-7|TRBV5-6
TGTGCCAGCAGCTTGGCCCCGCGGACAGGGATAGACTACGAGCAGTACTTC
CASSLAPRTGIDYEQYF
>TRBD1|NA|TRBJ1-3|TRBV5-3
TGTGCCAGAAGCTTCCCGACAGGGAACTCTGGAAACACCATATATTTT
CARSFPTGNSGNTIYF
>NA|NA|TRBJ1-2|TRBV4-2
TGTGCCAGCAGCCAGGCCCTATTTGACTATGGCTACACCTTC
CASSQALFDYGYTF
>NA|NA|TRBJ2-1|TRBV6-9
TGTGCCAGCAGTTCAGGACTGGAGGGGAGGTTTAAGTTCTTC
CASSSGLEGRFKFF
>TRBD1|NA|TRBJ1-5|TRBV30
TGTGCCTGGAGGATGACAGGGGCGTTGGGGCAGCCCCAGCATTTT
CAWRMTGALGQPQHF
>TRBD2|NA|TRBJ2-7|TRBV5-1
TGCGCCAGCAGCCCAACGACTAGCGGGTTCTCCTACGAGCAGTACTTC
CASSPTTSGFSYEQYF
>TRBD2|NA|TRBJ2-7|TRBV18
TGTGCCAGCTCACCACTGGTGGGAGGGAACGAGCAGTACTTC
CASSPLVGGNEQYF
>TRBD2|NA|TRBJ2-1|TRBV2
TGTGCCAGCAGTGAAGCCTGGGCGGGAGGGCGCAATGAGCAGTTCTTC
CASSEAWAGGRNEQFF
>TRBD1|NA|TRBJ2-5|TRBV2
TGTGCCAGCAGTGGGGACAGGGGCCTAGAGACCCAGTACTTC
CASSGDRGLETQYF
>NA|NA|TRBJ1-5|TRBV19
TGTGCCAGTAGTATAAGGGGACCTCAGCCCCAGCATTTT
CASSIRGPQPQHF
>NA|NA|TRBJ2-5|TRBV7-3
TGTGCCAGCAGCTTCGGCGGAGAAGAGACCCAGTACTTC
CASSFGGEETQYF
>NA|NA|TRBJ1-2|TRBV27
TGTGCCAGCAGTCCCCGGACGGAGCGAAGCTATGGCTACACCTTC
CASSPRTERSYGYTF
>NA|NA|TRBJ1-3|TRBV19
TGTGCCAGTAGTTCCGGACAGTCACTTTTTCACCTTATCTCTGGAAACACCATATATTTT
CASSSGQSLFHLISGNTIYF
>NA|NA|TRBJ2-6|TRBV5-6
TGTGCCAGCAGCTTGTATCAGATAGTAGGCGCCAACGTCCTGACTTTC
CASSLYQIVGANVLTF
>NA|NA|TRBJ2-1|TRBV27
TGTGCCAGCAGTTCCCTTAGCTCCTACAATGAGCAGTTCTTC
CASSSLSSYNEQFF
>TRBD2|NA|TRBJ2-1|TRBV5-1
TGCGCCAGCAGCGTGGGGACTATTAAAGGGCACAATGAGCAGTTCTTC
CASSVGTIKGHNEQFF
>NA|NA|TRBJ2-2|TRBV12-5
TGTGCAGAAAAACCTCCCGCGAACACCGGGGAGCTGTTTTTT
CAEKPPANTGELFF
>TRBD1|once|TRBJ2-1|TRBV7-9
TGTGCCAGCAGCCAAGAGGGGGCTCGCAATGAGCAGTTCTTC
CASSQEGARNEQFF
>TRBD1|NA|TRBJ1-2|TRBV28
TGTGCCAGCAAGGACAGGGGAGCCTATGGCTACACCTTC
CASKDRGAYGYTF
>TRBD1|NA|TRBJ2-5|TRBV11-2
TGTGCCAGCAGCCGTGACAGGGCTGTAGAGACCCAGTACTTC
CASSRDRAVETQYF
>TRBD1|NA|TRBJ1-1|TRBV5-8
TGTGCCAGCAGCTCCTACCGAGACAGGGGAGGCACTGAAGCTTTCTTT
CASSSYRDRGGTEAFF
>NA|NA|TRBJ1-2|TRBV9
TGTGCCAGCAGCGTCGACCTACTTCAGGCTGCCACCTTC
CASSVDLLQAATF
>NA|NA|TRBJ1-1|TRBV13
TGTGCCAGCAGCTTACGGCGTACGGGAGCTTTCTTT
CASSLRRTGAFF
>NA|NA|TRBJ2-7|TRBV6-1
TGTGCCAGCAGTGTAGTTGGGACACTCTCCTACGAGCAGTACTTC
CASSVVGTLSYEQYF
>TRBD1|NA|TRBJ1-1|TRBV23-1
TGCGCCAGCAGTCAGCAGGGCGGACAGGGAAACACTGAAGCTTTCTTT
CASSQQGGQGNTEAFF
>NA|NA|TRBJ2-1|TRBV7-2
TGTGCCAGCAGCCCCCGGGAGAGCTCCTACAATGAGCAGTTCTTC
CASSPRESSYNEQFF
>NA|NA|TRBJ2-3|TRBV5-4
TGTGCCAGCAGCTTTGGGGGGAAGTGGGGCACAGATACGCAGTATTTT
CASSFGGKWGTDTQYF
>NA|NA|TRBJ1-1|TRBV4-2
TGTGCCAGCAGCCAAGAAGGGGCGGAGGCTTTCTTT
CASSQEGAEAFF
>NA|NA|TRBJ2-3|TRBV28
TGTGCCAGCAGTTTACTGGGGAGCACAGATACGCAGTATTTT
CASSLLGSTDTQYF
>NA|NA|TRBJ1-5|TRBV5-4
TGTGCCAGCAGCTTAGGGAGGGATCAGCCCCAGCATTTT
CASSLGRDQPQHF
>TRBD1|NA|TRBJ2-4|TRBV28
TGTGCCAGCAGTTGGATGGTGGGACAGGGGATAGCCAAAAACATTCAGTACTTC
CASSWMVGQGIAKNIQYF
>TRBD1|NA|TRBJ2-3|TRBV10-1
TGCGCCAGCGAGGCAGGGGGCCTAGATACGCAGTATTTT
CASEAGGLDTQYF